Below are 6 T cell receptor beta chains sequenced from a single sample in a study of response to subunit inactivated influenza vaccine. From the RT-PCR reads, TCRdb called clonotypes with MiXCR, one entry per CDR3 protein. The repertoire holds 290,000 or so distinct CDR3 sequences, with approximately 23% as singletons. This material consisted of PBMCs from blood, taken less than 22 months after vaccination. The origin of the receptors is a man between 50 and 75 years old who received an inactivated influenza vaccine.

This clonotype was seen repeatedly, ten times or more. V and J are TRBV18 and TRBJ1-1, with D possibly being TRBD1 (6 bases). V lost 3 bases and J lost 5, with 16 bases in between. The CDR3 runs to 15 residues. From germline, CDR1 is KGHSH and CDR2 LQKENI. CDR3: CASSPQTGQGTEAFF. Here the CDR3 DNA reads TGTGCCAGCTCACCGCAGACAGGCCAGGGGACTGAAGCTTTCTTT.

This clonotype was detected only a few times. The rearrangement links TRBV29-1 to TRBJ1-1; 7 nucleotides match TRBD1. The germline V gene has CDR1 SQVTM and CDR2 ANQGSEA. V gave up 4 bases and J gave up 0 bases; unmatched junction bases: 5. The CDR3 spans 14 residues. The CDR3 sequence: CSVVYRGMNTEAFF. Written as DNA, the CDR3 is TGCAGCGTTGTCTACAGGGGAATGAACACTGAAGCTTTCTTT.

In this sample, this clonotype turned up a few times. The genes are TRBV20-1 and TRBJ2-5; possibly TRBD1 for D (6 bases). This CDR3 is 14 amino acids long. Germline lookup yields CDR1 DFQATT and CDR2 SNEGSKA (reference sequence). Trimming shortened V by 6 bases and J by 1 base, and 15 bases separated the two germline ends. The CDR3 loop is CSARSTGIQETQYF. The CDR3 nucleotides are TGCAGTGCAAGAAGTACAGGGATCCAAGAGACCCAGTACTTC.

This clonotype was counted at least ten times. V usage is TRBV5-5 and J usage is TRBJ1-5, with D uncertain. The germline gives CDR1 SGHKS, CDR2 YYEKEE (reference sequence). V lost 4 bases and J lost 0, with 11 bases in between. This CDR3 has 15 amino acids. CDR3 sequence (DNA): TGTGCCAGCAGCGACGACGGTTATAGCAATCAGCCCCAGCATTTT. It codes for CASSDDGYSNQPQHF.

The CDR3 reads CSARVTGTHFTSEQYF. The CDR3 DNA sequence: TGCAGTGCTAGAGTTACCGGGACTCACTTTACATCCGAGCAGTACTTC. The chain uses TRBV20-1 and TRBJ2-7; weak D call: TRBD2 (6 bases). Germline V gene data show CDR1 as DFQATT and CDR2 as SNEGSKA (reference sequence). V was clipped by 1 base and J by 6 bases, with 22 bases between them. CDR3 length: 16 amino acids.

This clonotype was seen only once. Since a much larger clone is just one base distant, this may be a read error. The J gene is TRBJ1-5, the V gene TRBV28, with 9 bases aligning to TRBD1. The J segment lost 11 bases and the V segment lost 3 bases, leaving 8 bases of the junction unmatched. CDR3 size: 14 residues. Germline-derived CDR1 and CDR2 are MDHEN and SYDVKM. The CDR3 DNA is TGTGCCAGCAGTTTGGGACAGGGATCCCAGGCCCAGCATTTT. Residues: CASSLGQGSQAQHF.